Following are 8 T cell receptor beta chains from one sample sequenced in a study of human CD4 T cells and Enterobacteriaceae. All CD4+ cells other than CD45RA+CCR7+CD95- naive cells were sorted as memory, over 98% pure. TCRdb's copy holds only in-frame clones and misses some; the assay was immunoSEQ multiplex PCR. The data hold approximately 26,000 clones, with about 82% observed a single time. Sequences were obtained from memory CD4+ T cells from blood. These receptors were collected from a human donor in good health.

This clone occurred once. The chain recombines TRBV19 with TRBJ2-1; tentative D call: TRBD1 (5 bases). Looked up from germline, CDR1 is LNHDA and CDR2 is SQIVND (reference sequence). The CDR3 is 16 residues long. Trimming took 1 base from V and 9 from J, leaving 19 bases between them. The CDR3 bases are TGTGCCAGTAGTATAGGGGGCGGTAGGCAGGGTTCTGAGCAGTTCTTC. As protein: CASSIGGGRQGSEQFF.

The chain uses TRBV2 and TRBJ1-1; TRBD1 might be the D (5 bases). The germline gives CDR1 SNHLY, CDR2 FYNNEI. The CDR3 loop spans 14 amino acids. V lost 6 bases and J lost 1, with 12 bases in between. CDR3 DNA sequence: TGTGCCAGCAGCAACTTGGGACCGAACACTGAAGCTTTCTTT. This sequence encodes CASSNLGPNTEAFF. Full variable domain (outside the CDR3, taken from reference TRBV2 and TRBJ1-1): EPEVTQTPSHQVTQMGQEVILRCVPISNHLYFYWYRQILGQKVEFLVSFYNNEISEKSEIFDDQFSVERPDGSNFTLKIRSTKLEDSAMYFCASSNLGPNTEAFFGQGTRLTVV.

The count of this clone is one. The CDR3 reads CASSPRPTGGSGYTF. CDR3 in DNA: TGTGCCAGCAGCCCCCGGCCCACAGGGGGTAGTGGCTACACCTTC. This sequence joins TRBV11-2 and TRBJ1-2; the match to TRBD1 covers 8 bases. The junction had 12 bases not matched to a gene; V was cut back by 5 bases and J by 7 bases. This CDR3 region has 15 residues. CDR1 and CDR2 (germline): SGHAT, FQNNGV.

This chain links TRBV6-5 with TRBJ2-7; the match to TRBD2 covers 9 bases. CDR3 size: 13 residues. J was trimmed by 7 bases and V by 5 bases; bases with no gene match: 6. Germline CDR1 reads MNHEY; CDR2 reads SVGAGI. CDR3 protein: CASSTTSGREQYF. For the CDR3, the DNA is TGTGCCAGCAGTACTACTAGCGGGCGGGAGCAGTACTTC.

This chain links TRBV5-1 with TRBJ1-1, with 7 positions matching TRBD1. The CDR3 loop spans 14 amino acids. V lost 4 bases and J lost 1; bases outside the gene matches: 4. Germline lookup yields CDR1 SGHRS and CDR2 YFSETQ. The CDR3 sequence: CASSQRTGNTEAFF. In DNA form, the CDR3 reads TGCGCCAGCAGCCAGCGGACAGGGAACACTGAAGCTTTCTTT. Filled out from reference TRBV5-1 and TRBJ1-1, the complete variable domain reads KAGVTQTPRYLIKTRGQQVTLSCSPISGHRSVSWYQQTPGQGLQFLFEYFSETQRNKGNFPGRFSGRQFSNSRSEMNVSTLELGDSALYLCASSQRTGNTEAFFGQGTRLTVV.

The chain couples TRBV9 to TRBJ1-1; 10 nucleotides line up with TRBD1. V trimming: 0 bases; J trimming: 5 bases; junction bases outside the gene matches: 7. Germline V gene sequence: CDR1 SGDLS, CDR2 YYNGEE. This CDR3 is built from 16 residues. For the CDR3, the DNA is TGTGCCAGCAGCGTAGACGGGACAGGGGTTAGGACTGAAGCTTTCTTT. It yields the protein CASSVDGTGVRTEAFF.

CDR3 sequence reads: CASRQADSGANVLTF. The CDR3 nucleotides are TGTGCCAGCAGACAAGCAGACTCTGGGGCCAACGTCCTGACTTTC. V is TRBV27 and J is TRBJ2-6; D not certain. Trimming removed 6 bases at V and 0 bases at J, with 9 bases between. The CDR3 length is 15 residues. The germline V gene has CDR1 MNHEY and CDR2 SMNVEV (reference sequence). Drawing the rest from reference TRBV27 and TRBJ2-6, the complete variable domain is EAQVTQNPRYLITVTGKKLTVTCSQNMNHEYMSWYRQDPGLGLRQIYYSMNVEVTDKGDVPEGYKVSRKEKRNFPLILESPSPNQTSLYFCASRQADSGANVLTFGAGSRLTVL.

V is TRBV9 and J is TRBJ2-1; D is possibly TRBD2 (5 bases). The ends were cut back, 0 bases at V and 0 bases at J, with 7 bases in the middle. CDR1 is SGDLS and CDR2 is YYNGEE in the germline V gene. The CDR3 runs 15 residues. The CDR3 DNA follows: TGTGCCAGCAGCGTAGAGGCGGGCTCCTACAATGAGCAGTTCTTC. Translated, it gives CASSVEAGSYNEQFF. The full variable domain, in which reference TRBV9 and TRBJ2-1 provide the parts outside the CDR3, is DSGVTQTPKHLITATGQRVTLRCSPRSGDLSVYWYQQSLDQGLQFLIQYYNGEERAKGNILERFSAQQFPDLHSELNLSSLELGDSALYFCASSVEAGSYNEQFFGPGTRLTVL.